The 15 T cell receptor beta chains reported below all come from one sample, sequenced in a study of T-cell reconstitution after alpha-beta-depleted transplantation in children. This sample's TCRbeta library carried unique molecular identifier barcodes. One entry per CDR3 protein results from TCRdb running MiXCR on the PCR reads. This sample has more than 500,000 distinct CDR3 sequences, with about an eighth found just once. The sequenced sample was PBMCs, mostly from graft donor cells, obtained 180 days after TCRalphabeta/CD19-depleted stem cell transplant. These TCRs come from a female patient aged 2 to 10 who had a stem cell transplant for aplastic anemia, so the T cells may come from the graft donor.

This clonotype was seen a few times. The rearrangement links TRBV5-1 to TRBJ1-6; TRBD1 matches 8 bases. The CDR3 runs to 15 residues. Germline values: CDR1 SGHRS, CDR2 YFSETQ. V lost 3 bases and J lost 4; bases outside the gene matches: 3. Written as DNA, the CDR3 is TGCGCCAGCAGCTGGGGGACAGGTTATAATTCACCCCTCCACTTT. It specifies CASSWGTGYNSPLHF. The full variable domain, in which reference TRBV5-1 and TRBJ1-6 provide the parts outside the CDR3, is KAGVTQTPRYLIKTRGQQVTLSCSPISGHRSVSWYQQTPGQGLQFLFEYFSETQRNKGNFPGRFSGRQFSNSRSEMNVSTLELGDSALYLCASSWGTGYNSPLHFGNGTRLTVT.

In its sample, this clonotype was seen a few times. J is TRBJ2-7 and V is TRBV6-2 or TRBV6-3, with 11 positions matching TRBD1. Losses at the gene ends were 6 bases for V and 3 bases for J; bases not matched to a gene: 4. Per germline, CDR1 MNHEY and CDR2 SVGEGT. The CDR3 consists of 14 residues. The CDR3 here is CASSPGQGVYEQYV. In nucleotides, the CDR3 is TGTGCCAGCAGCCCGGGACAGGGGGTCTACGAGCAGTACGTC.

This clonotype was observed a few times. This chain connects TRBV7-9 to TRBJ2-1; a possible D gene is TRBD2 (6 bases). CDR1 is SEHNR, CDR2 FQNEAQ, per germline (reference sequence). This CDR3 region has 15 residues. The V end lost 4 bases, the J end lost 0 bases, and 10 bases lay between the germline ends. The CDR3 DNA reads TGTGCCAGCAGCTCGGAGGAGGGCTCCTACAATGAGCAGTTCTTC. Translation: CASSSEEGSYNEQFF.

This clonotype has a handful of counts. The chain combines TRBV5-5 with TRBJ1-5; D is perhaps TRBD1 (5 bases). V lost 4 bases and J lost 6, with 23 bases in between. From germline, CDR1 is SGHKS and CDR2 YYEKEE (reference sequence). The length of the CDR3 is 17 residues. CDR3 amino acids: CASSGPPVGTGSQPQHF. The DNA of the CDR3 is TGTGCCAGCAGCGGGCCTCCGGTAGGGACCGGGTCTCAGCCCCAGCATTTT. The full variable domain, its missing parts supplied by reference TRBV5-5 and TRBJ1-5, is DAGVTQSPTHLIKTRGQQVTLRCSPISGHKSVSWYQQVLGQGPQFIFQYYEKEERGRGNFPDRFSARQFPNYSSELNVNALLLGDSALYLCASSGPPVGTGSQPQHFGDGTRLSIL.

This clonotype was recorded a few times. The V call is TRBV28, the J call TRBJ2-5; 8 nucleotides align to TRBD2. The length of the CDR3 is 17 residues. V shed 9 bases, J shed 2 bases, and the junction held 17 bases outside the gene matches. Germline V CDR1 and CDR2: MDHEN, SYDVKM. In DNA form, the CDR3 reads TGTGCCAGTCCGATCCCGGGACTAGAGGACGAGCAAGAGACCCAGTACTTC. It yields the protein CASPIPGLEDEQETQYF.

The CDR3 region has the DNA TGCGCCAGCAGTGATGCGGGGAGTACTGAAGCTTTCTTT. Residues: CASSDAGSTEAFF. This chain uses TRBV10-1 with TRBJ1-1, with unresolved D. V lost 3 bases to trimming and J lost 5 bases, with 10 bases between them. Germline V lookup: CDR1 WNHNN, CDR2 SYGVQD (reference sequence). This CDR3 has 13 residues.

V usage is TRBV12-3 or TRBV12-4 and J usage is TRBJ1-5; D is ambiguous. The CDR3 runs to 17 residues. V lost 1 base and J 0 bases, leaving 13 bases between the germline ends. The CDR3 DNA reads TGTGCCAGCAGTTTAGGAGTCAGGACCTATAGCAATCAGCCCCAGCATTTT. The encoded protein is CASSLGVRTYSNQPQHF.

Only a few counts were recorded for this clonotype. The chain has TRBV6-1 and TRBJ1-1; 7 bases are shared with TRBD1. Germline CDR1 is MNHNS and CDR2 is SASEGT. The CDR3 is 17 amino acids. V shed 5 bases, J shed 4 bases, and the junction held 16 bases outside the gene matches. The CDR3 coding sequence is TGTGCCAGCAGTAGGGGACACCAATTTCACAGGGGCACTGAAGCTTTCTTT. Protein sequence: CASSRGHQFHRGTEAFF.

This chain uses TRBV19 with TRBJ1-4; D might be TRBD1 (5 bases). V lost 5 bases and J 7 bases, leaving 20 bases between the germline ends. CDR1 is LNHDA, CDR2 SQIVND, per germline (reference sequence). This CDR3 spans 16 amino acids. CDR3 loop: CASSADLRGSGEKLFF. Written as DNA, the CDR3 is TGTGCCAGTAGTGCGGACCTTAGGGGCTCGGGTGAAAAACTGTTTTTT.

The chain couples TRBV4-3 to TRBJ2-7; 8 bases match TRBD1. CDR1 and CDR2 (germline): LGHNA, YSLEER. Unmatched junction bases numbered 4, after V lost 1 base and J lost 2 bases. The CDR3 loop spans 15 amino acids. The CDR3 region has the DNA TGCGCCAGCAGCCAAGTCCACAGGGGGACCTACGAGCAGTACTTC. Protein product: CASSQVHRGTYEQYF.

This clonotype was observed a handful of times. In DNA form, the CDR3 reads TGTGCCAGCAGTTTAGGGGCTCCTTTGTCTGGGGCCAACGTCCTGACTTTC. It yields the protein CASSLGAPLSGANVLTF. The chain uses TRBV12-3 or TRBV12-4 and TRBJ2-6; D ambiguous. The CDR3 loop spans 17 amino acids. With 1 base removed from V and 1 base from J, the gap between germline ends came to 11 bases.

The chain is built from TRBV12-3 or TRBV12-4 and TRBJ2-7; TRBD1 matches at 9 bases. With 1 base clipped from V and 4 bases from J, the junction kept 5 bases outside the gene matches. CDR3 size: 15 residues. In DNA form, the CDR3 reads TGTGCCAGCAGTTTAGGCCGGGACAGGGAGTACGAGCAGTACTTC. This gives the protein CASSLGRDREYEQYF.

A single count supports this clonotype. The CDR3 loop reads CASSSDQNTGELFF. CDR3 nucleotide sequence: TGTGCCAGCAGTTCGGACCAGAACACCGGGGAGCTGTTTTTT. The chain recombines TRBV28 with TRBJ2-2; no firm D call. The length of the CDR3 is 14 residues. Germline V gene data show CDR1 as MDHEN and CDR2 as SYDVKM. The V end was cut by 4 bases, the J end by 1 base, with 7 bases between.

This clonotype appeared a few times. The rearrangement uses TRBV14 and TRBJ2-3; TRBD2 agrees at 7 bases. This CDR3 comprises 15 residues. The junction had 6 bases not matched to a gene; V was cut back by 4 bases and J by 2 bases. CDR1 SGHDN and CDR2 FVKESK come from the germline V gene. In DNA, the CDR3 is TGTGCCAGCAGCCGAACCCTAGCGGACACAGATACGCAGTATTTT. As protein: CASSRTLADTDTQYF.

This clonotype was detected only a few times. V gene TRBV12-5 combines with J gene TRBJ2-3, with 7 nucleotides matching TRBD1. The CDR3 has 17 amino acids. After removal of 3 bases from V and 2 bases from J, the junction contained 11 bases not matched to a gene. CDR1 is LGHNT and CDR2 is FRNRAP in the germline V gene. CDR3 protein: CASGFYRGHGITDTQYF. The CDR3 region has the DNA TGTGCTAGTGGTTTTTACAGGGGTCACGGTATCACAGATACGCAGTATTTT.